These 24 T cell receptor beta chains originate from one sample sequenced in a study of T cells after yellow fever vaccination. A single record per CDR3 protein comes from TCRdb applying MiXCR to the 5' RACE reads. The top ten clones hold more than 0.85% of a sample with about 220,000 distinct CDR3 sequences, around 6.7% of them seen once. This specimen was CD4+ T cells sorted from PBMCs, taken on the day of the yellow fever booster vaccination. Receptors originate from a man between 25 and 39 years old who received the YFV17D yellow fever vaccine.

This chain joins TRBV3-1 and TRBJ2-3; 11 nucleotides align to TRBD2. Trimming took 1 base from V and 3 from J; bases not matched to a gene: 9. Germline V lookup: CDR1 LGHDT, CDR2 YNNKEL (reference sequence). This CDR3 is built from 18 residues. This chain's CDR3 is CASSQGGLAGGVTDTQYF. For the CDR3, the DNA is TGTGCCAGCAGCCAAGGCGGCCTAGCGGGAGGTGTTACAGATACGCAGTATTTT.

In this sample, this clonotype turned up many times. This rearrangement joins TRBV4-3 to TRBJ2-7; D call uncertain. The V gene's germline CDR1 is LGHNA and CDR2 YSLEER. This CDR3 spans 13 amino acids. V was shortened by 4 bases and J by 5 bases, with 12 bases between the two germline ends. CDR3 loop: CASSRLGFDEQYF. The CDR3 DNA reads as TGCGCCAGCAGCCGTCTGGGTTTCGACGAGCAGTACTTC.

This clonotype appeared many times. The chain couples TRBV18 to TRBJ1-5; D is undetermined. Trimming took off 5 bases at V and 4 bases at J, with 9 bases between the two ends. The CDR3 length is 13 residues. Germline V gene data show CDR1 as KGHSH and CDR2 as LQKENI. The CDR3 DNA reads as TGTGCCAGCTCATTGCAAGAGAATCAGCCCCAGCATTTT. Protein sequence: CASSLQENQPQHF.

This clonotype was recorded many times. This sequence joins TRBV29-1 and TRBJ2-1, with D unclear. The V gene's germline CDR1 is SQVTM and CDR2 ANQGSEA. Trimming took off 2 bases at V and 10 bases at J, with 12 bases between the two ends. This CDR3 contains 12 residues. CDR3 bases: TGCAGCGTTGAACCGACGACGGCGGAGCAGTTCTTC. This encodes CSVEPTTAEQFF.

This clonotype has only a few counts. The chain couples TRBV12-3 or TRBV12-4 to TRBJ2-5; 12 positions match TRBD2. This CDR3 has 15 residues. The V gene end was trimmed by 6 bases and the J gene end by 5 bases; junction bases not matched to a gene: 7. The CDR3 sequence: CASRRTSGKGETQYF. CDR3 DNA sequence: TGTGCCAGCAGGAGGACTAGCGGGAAAGGGGAGACCCAGTACTTC.

The table lists this clonotype with a few counts. The genes are TRBV7-2 and TRBJ2-1; D is tentatively TRBD1 or TRBD2 (5 bases each). In germline, CDR1 is SGHTA, CDR2 FQGNSA. CDR3 length: 13 residues. V was cut by 2 bases and J by 16 bases, with 18 bases left in between. The CDR3 DNA follows: TGTGCCAGCAGCTTATATGGGGACCAGGAGCGATTCTTC. It translates to CASSLYGDQERFF. The full variable domain, its missing parts supplied by reference TRBV7-2 and TRBJ2-1, is GAGVSQSPSNKVTEKGKDVELRCDPISGHTALYWYRQSLGQGLEFLIYFQGNSAPDKSGLPSDRFSAERTGGSVSTLTIQRTQQEDSAVYLCASSLYGDQERFFGPGTRLTVL.

The chain carries TRBV5-1 and TRBJ2-2; 7 bases line up with TRBD1. The CDR3 is 14 amino acids. The V gene's germline CDR1 is SGHRS and CDR2 YFSETQ. V gave up 3 bases and J gave up 5 bases; unmatched junction bases: 4. The CDR3 bases are TGCGCCAGCAGCTCCTACAGGGGAACCGGGGAGCTGTTTTTT. It codes for CASSSYRGTGELFF.

This clonotype was picked up many times. The chain uses TRBV5-1 and TRBJ2-7; a possible D gene is TRBD1 (5 bases). The germline gives CDR1 SGHRS, CDR2 YFSETQ. This CDR3 region has 12 residues. V gave up 4 bases and J gave up 5 bases, with 10 bases separating them. The CDR3 DNA reads as TGCGCCAGCAGCAGCGACAGCGACGAGCAGTACTTC. This encodes CASSSDSDEQYF.

The J gene is TRBJ2-1, the V gene TRBV20-1; D perhaps matches TRBD2 (5 bases). This CDR3 has 10 amino acids. The V gene's germline CDR1 is DFQATT and CDR2 SNEGSKA (reference sequence). V was cut by 7 bases and J by 10 bases, with 11 bases left in between. CDR3 sequence: CSVFPGEQFF. DNA for the CDR3: TGCAGTGTTTTCCCGGGGGAGCAGTTCTTC.

The table lists this clonotype with a few counts. The rearrangement joins TRBV5-1 to TRBJ2-5, with 8 bases that match TRBD1. Germline V gene sequence: CDR1 SGHRS, CDR2 YFSETQ. This CDR3 is 14 amino acids long. After removal of 4 bases from V and 5 bases from J, the junction contained 7 bases not matched to a gene. The CDR3 loop reads CASSHGTGGETQYF. For the CDR3, the DNA is TGCGCCAGCAGCCACGGGACAGGAGGGGAGACCCAGTACTTC.

This clonotype was seen a handful of times. This rearrangement joins TRBV5-1 to TRBJ1-5, with no clear D. V lost 0 bases, J lost 6 bases, and 13 bases lay in between. This CDR3 comprises 15 residues. CDR1 SGHRS and CDR2 YFSETQ come from the germline V gene. CDR3 nucleotide sequence: TGCGCCAGCAGCTTGGGCGGAGCGCGGTCTCAGCCCCAGCATTTT. It yields the protein CASSLGGARSQPQHF.

A few counts support this clonotype. This chain joins TRBV3-1 and TRBJ1-5, with D unresolved. Germline loops: CDR1 LGHDT, CDR2 YNNKEL (reference sequence). The germline V and J ends were trimmed by 1 base and 4 bases, with 8 bases remaining between them. The CDR3 covers 14 residues. The CDR3 is CASSQGSVNQPQHF. In nucleotides, the CDR3 is TGTGCCAGCAGCCAAGGATCAGTTAATCAGCCCCAGCATTTT.

This chain links TRBV19 with TRBJ2-1, with TRBD1 matching 9 bases. The V segment lost 6 bases and the J segment 1 base; nucleotides outside the gene matches: 7. CDR1 and CDR2 (germline): LNHDA, SQIVND (reference sequence). The CDR3 spans 16 residues. The CDR3 bases are TGTGCCAGTAGCCCGCTCGGGACAGGGTCCTACAATGAGCAGTTCTTC. This gives the protein CASSPLGTGSYNEQFF.

This clonotype appeared many times. J is TRBJ2-2 and V is TRBV5-1; unclear D gene. Trimming pared 1 base from V and 0 bases from J, leaving 13 bases between. The CDR3 spans 17 residues. Germline CDR1 is SGHRS and CDR2 is YFSETQ. This CDR3 is CASSLSWGSANTGELFF. The CDR3 bases are TGCGCCAGCAGCTTGTCATGGGGTTCAGCGAACACCGGGGAGCTGTTTTTT.

In its sample, this clonotype was seen a few times. The rearrangement uses TRBV20-1 and TRBJ1-4; no clear D. The V end was cut by 1 base, the J end by 8 bases, with 11 bases between. The germline V gene encodes CDR1 DFQATT and CDR2 SNEGSKA (reference sequence). The CDR3 contains 13 residues. The CDR3 protein is CSARVGVREKLFF. DNA of the CDR3: TGCAGTGCTAGAGTGGGTGTTCGAGAAAAACTGTTTTTT.

This clonotype was seen a handful of times. This chain uses TRBV4-3 with TRBJ1-4, with D possibly TRBD1 on 5 matching bases. The germline CDR1 and CDR2 sequences are LGHNA and YSLEER. V was shortened by 5 bases and J by 4 bases, with 14 bases between the two germline ends. CDR3 length: 15 residues. The CDR3 DNA reads TGCGCCAGCAGCTCCAGGGTCGCGAGTAATGAAAAACTGTTTTTT. Amino acids: CASSSRVASNEKLFF.

V usage is TRBV7-3 and J usage is TRBJ1-2; D gene uncertain. Germline assignment: CDR1 SGHTA and CDR2 FQGTGA. Trimming shortened V by 4 bases and J by 8 bases, and 17 bases separated the two germline ends. This CDR3 is built from 14 residues. The CDR3 bases are TGTGCCAGCAGCTCCTCAGCCTCCTACGGGGGCTACACCTTC. Its protein is CASSSSASYGGYTF.

The J gene is TRBJ2-6, the V gene TRBV7-2; 8 bases map to TRBD1. J gave up 0 bases and V 0 bases, and 4 bases lay outside the gene matches. The CDR3 has 18 amino acids. The V gene's germline CDR1 is SGHTA and CDR2 FQGNSA. CDR3: CASSLAQGAISGANVLTF. DNA for the CDR3: TGTGCCAGCAGCTTAGCCCAGGGGGCCATCTCTGGGGCCAACGTCCTGACTTTC.

A word on this clonotype: With a much larger clone just one base away, this may be a read error. The V gene is TRBV5-6, the J gene TRBJ2-2; D remains ambiguous. V gave up 2 bases and J gave up 3 bases, with 11 bases separating them. The germline gives CDR1 SGHDT, CDR2 YYEEEE. The CDR3 has 15 amino acids. The CDR3 DNA follows: TGTGCCAGCAGCTTATACATGGTGTACACCGGGGAGCTGTTTTTT. It codes for CASSLYMVYTGELFF.

This chain links TRBV4-3 with TRBJ2-3; D is possibly TRBD1 (5 bases). This CDR3 spans 15 amino acids. The ends were cut back, 5 bases at V and 6 bases at J, with 18 bases in the middle. Per germline, CDR1 LGHNA and CDR2 YSLEER. CDR3 in DNA: TGCGCCAGCAGCATCCAGACAGCAGGGATCGATACGCAGTATTTT. Translated: CASSIQTAGIDTQYF.

This chain joins TRBV7-2 and TRBJ2-5, with no clear D. V lost 1 base, J lost 13 bases, and 10 bases lay in between. The CDR3 is 11 residues long. Germline V gene sequence: CDR1 SGHTA, CDR2 FQGNSA. In DNA form, the CDR3 reads TGTGCCAGCAGCTTAGGAAGGATCCTGTACTTC. This encodes CASSLGRILYF.

This clonotype was seen at least ten times. J is TRBJ2-2 and V is TRBV14; TRBD2 might be the D (6 bases). This CDR3 has 18 amino acids. Trimming took 0 bases from V and 3 from J, leaving 17 bases between them. Germline V gene data show CDR1 as SGHDN and CDR2 as FVKESK. This CDR3 is CASSQDLGVGLDTGELFF. Written as DNA, the CDR3 is TGTGCCAGCAGCCAAGATCTAGGAGTGGGACTCGACACCGGGGAGCTGTTTTTT.

This clonotype was seen more than once but under ten times. The V call is TRBV18, the J call TRBJ2-3; D unclear. Germline values: CDR1 KGHSH, CDR2 LQKENI. Trimming pared 2 bases from V and 2 bases from J, leaving 14 bases between. The CDR3 consists of 16 residues. CDR3 loop: CASSPIETVFTDTQYF. The CDR3 DNA follows: TGTGCCAGCTCACCAATTGAAACAGTTTTCACAGATACGCAGTATTTT.

The sample holds a few counts of this clonotype. The genes are TRBV20-1 and TRBJ2-4, with D possibly TRBD1 on 6 matching bases. Germline V gene data show CDR1 as DFQATT and CDR2 as SNEGSKA (reference sequence). This CDR3 has 15 amino acids. The ends were cut back, 4 bases at V and 5 bases at J, with 18 bases in the middle. The CDR3: CSATRNQGPQNIQYF. The CDR3 DNA is TGCAGTGCTACACGAAATCAGGGGCCTCAAAACATTCAGTACTTC.